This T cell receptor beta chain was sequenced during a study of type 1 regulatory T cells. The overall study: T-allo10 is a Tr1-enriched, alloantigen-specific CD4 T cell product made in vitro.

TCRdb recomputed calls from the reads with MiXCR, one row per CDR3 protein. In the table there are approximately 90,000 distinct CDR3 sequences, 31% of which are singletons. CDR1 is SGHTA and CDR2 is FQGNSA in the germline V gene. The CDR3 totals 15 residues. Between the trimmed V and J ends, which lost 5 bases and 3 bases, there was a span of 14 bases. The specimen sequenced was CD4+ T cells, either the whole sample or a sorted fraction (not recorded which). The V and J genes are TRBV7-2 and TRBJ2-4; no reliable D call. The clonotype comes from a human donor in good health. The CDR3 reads CASSPASPFKNIQYF. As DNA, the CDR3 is TGTGCCAGCAGCCCGGCGTCCCCCTTCAAAAACATTCAGTACTTC.